The T cell receptor (beta chain) under discussion was sequenced for a study of shared clonotypes between healthy human individuals. Overall study context: The study drew on two women and three men aged 18 to 49 as donors.

The count of this clone is one. Its antigen is not identified. Findings of the study overall: The authors expected sequencing depth to affect clonotype sharing among donors. Roughly 5% of naive CD4 clonotypes were shared across a handful of donors.

The germline V and J ends were trimmed by 1 base and 5 bases, with 21 bases remaining between them. The CDR3 consists of 17 residues. From germline, CDR1 is LGHNA and CDR2 YSLEER. Clones were read by immunoSEQ multiplex PCR, and TCRdb kept only the in-frame ones, dropping some. The data hold approximately 1.9 million clones, with roughly 95% observed a single time. The naive CD8 subset, CD45RO-negative cells positively selected for CCR7, excluded terminally differentiated effector memory CD45RA+ cells. The source of this sequence is a man aged 18 to 30 in good health. Some clones in this sample may be carry-over from other donors' samples. This chain links TRBV4-3 with TRBJ2-7; TRBD1 is a possible D gene (6 bases). Sequenced: naive CD8+ T cells from PBMCs. DNA for the CDR3: TGCGCCAGCAGCCAAGCCCTGGGGGCAGTTTCCGACCACGAGCAGTACTTC. It is translated as CASSQALGAVSDHEQYF.